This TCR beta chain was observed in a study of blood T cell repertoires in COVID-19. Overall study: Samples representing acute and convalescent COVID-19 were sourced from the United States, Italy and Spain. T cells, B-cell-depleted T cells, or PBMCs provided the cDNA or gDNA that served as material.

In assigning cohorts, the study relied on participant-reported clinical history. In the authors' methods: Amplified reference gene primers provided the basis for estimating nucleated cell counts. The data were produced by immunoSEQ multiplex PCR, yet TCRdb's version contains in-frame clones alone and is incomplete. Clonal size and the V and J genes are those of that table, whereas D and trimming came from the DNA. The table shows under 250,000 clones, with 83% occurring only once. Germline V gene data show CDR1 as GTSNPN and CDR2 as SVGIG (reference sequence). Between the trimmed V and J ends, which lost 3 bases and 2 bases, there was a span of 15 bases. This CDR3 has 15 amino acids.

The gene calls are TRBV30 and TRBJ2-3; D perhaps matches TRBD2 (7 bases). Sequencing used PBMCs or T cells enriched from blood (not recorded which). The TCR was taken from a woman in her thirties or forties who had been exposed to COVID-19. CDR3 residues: CAWRRGGLYTDTQYF. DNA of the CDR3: TGTGCCTGGAGGAGGGGGGGGCTCTACACAGATACGCAGTATTTT.